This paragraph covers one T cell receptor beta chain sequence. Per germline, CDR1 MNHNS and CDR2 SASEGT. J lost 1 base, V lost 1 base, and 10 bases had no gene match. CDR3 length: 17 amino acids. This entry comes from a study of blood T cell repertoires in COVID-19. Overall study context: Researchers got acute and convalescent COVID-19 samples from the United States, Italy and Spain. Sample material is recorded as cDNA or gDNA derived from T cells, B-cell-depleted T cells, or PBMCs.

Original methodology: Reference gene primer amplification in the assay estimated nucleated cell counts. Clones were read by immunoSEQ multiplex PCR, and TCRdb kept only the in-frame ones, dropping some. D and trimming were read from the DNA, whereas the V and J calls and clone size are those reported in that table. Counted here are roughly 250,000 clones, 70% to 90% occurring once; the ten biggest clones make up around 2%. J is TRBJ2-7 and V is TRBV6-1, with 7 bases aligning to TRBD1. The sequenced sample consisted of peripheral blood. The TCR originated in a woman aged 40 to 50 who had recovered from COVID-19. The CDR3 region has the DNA TGTGCCAGCAGTGAAGGAGGGGGCAGGGTATATTCCTACGAGCAGTACTTC. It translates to CASSEGGGRVYSYEQYF.